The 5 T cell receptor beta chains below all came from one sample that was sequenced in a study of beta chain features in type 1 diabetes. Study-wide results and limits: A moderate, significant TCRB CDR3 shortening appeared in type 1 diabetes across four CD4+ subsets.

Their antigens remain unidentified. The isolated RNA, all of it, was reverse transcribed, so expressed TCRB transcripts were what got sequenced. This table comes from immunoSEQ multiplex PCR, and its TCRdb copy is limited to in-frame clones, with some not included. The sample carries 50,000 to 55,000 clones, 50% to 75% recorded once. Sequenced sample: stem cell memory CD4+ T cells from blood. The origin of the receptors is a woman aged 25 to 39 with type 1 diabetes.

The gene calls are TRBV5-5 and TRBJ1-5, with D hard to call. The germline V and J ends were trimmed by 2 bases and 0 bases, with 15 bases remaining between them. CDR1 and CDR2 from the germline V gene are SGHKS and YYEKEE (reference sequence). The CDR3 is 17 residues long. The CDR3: CASSFSPSPVSNQPQHF. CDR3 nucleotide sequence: TGTGCCAGCAGCTTCTCCCCGTCTCCCGTTAGCAATCAGCCCCAGCATTTT. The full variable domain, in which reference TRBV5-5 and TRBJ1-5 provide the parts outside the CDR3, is DAGVTQSPTHLIKTRGQQVTLRCSPISGHKSVSWYQQVLGQGPQFIFQYYEKEERGRGNFPDRFSARQFPNYSSELNVNALLLGDSALYLCASSFSPSPVSNQPQHFGDGTRLSIL.

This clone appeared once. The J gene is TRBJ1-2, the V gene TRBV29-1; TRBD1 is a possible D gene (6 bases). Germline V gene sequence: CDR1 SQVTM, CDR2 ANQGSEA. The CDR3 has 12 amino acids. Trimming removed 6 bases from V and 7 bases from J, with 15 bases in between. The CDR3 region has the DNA TGCAGCGTGGGGGCCTCCGGGCGTGGCTACACCTTC. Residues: CSVGASGRGYTF.

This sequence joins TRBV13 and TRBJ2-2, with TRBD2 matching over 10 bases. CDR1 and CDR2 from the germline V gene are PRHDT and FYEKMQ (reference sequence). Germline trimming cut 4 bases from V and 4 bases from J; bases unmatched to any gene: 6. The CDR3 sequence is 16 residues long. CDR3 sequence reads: CASSSFTSGITGELFF. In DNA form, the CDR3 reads TGTGCCAGCAGCTCCTTTACTAGCGGGATCACCGGGGAGCTGTTTTTT.

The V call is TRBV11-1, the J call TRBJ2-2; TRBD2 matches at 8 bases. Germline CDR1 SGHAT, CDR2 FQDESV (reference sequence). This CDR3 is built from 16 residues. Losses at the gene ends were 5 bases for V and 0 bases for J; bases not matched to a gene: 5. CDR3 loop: CASSPGGQANTGELFF. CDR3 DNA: TGTGCCAGCAGCCCGGGGGGGCAAGCGAACACCGGGGAGCTGTTTTTT.

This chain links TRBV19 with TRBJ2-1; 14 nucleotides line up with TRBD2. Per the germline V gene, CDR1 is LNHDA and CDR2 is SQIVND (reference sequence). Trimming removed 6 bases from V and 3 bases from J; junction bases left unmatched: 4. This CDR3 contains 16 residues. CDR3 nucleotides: TGTGCCAGTAGGGGGACTAGCGGGAGAGGCTACAATGAGCAGTTCTTC. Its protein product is CASRGTSGRGYNEQFF.